This TCR beta chain is from a study of blood T cell repertoires in COVID-19. Study-level information: Donors in the United States, Italy and Spain gave samples during acute or convalescent COVID-19.

V lost 6 bases to trimming and J lost 4 bases, with 18 bases between them. The germline V gene has CDR1 MNHEY and CDR2 SVGAGI. The CDR3 sequence is 15 residues long. Symptom resolution, clearance, or two negative PCRs marked donors in Cohort 3 as recovered. Here immunoSEQ multiplex PCR was the method, and the copy in TCRdb shows in-frame clones only, minus some. The sample consists of about 470,000 clones, around 90% of them appearing once. The sequenced material came from PBMCs or T cells enriched from blood (not recorded which). The rearrangement joins TRBV6-5 to TRBJ1-2, with unresolved D. This receptor was obtained from a woman aged 18-29 years who had recovered from COVID-19. CDR3 residues: CASRGRMGGLYGYTF. The CDR3, as DNA: TGTGCCAGCAGGGGTCGGATGGGAGGGCTCTATGGCTACACCTTC.